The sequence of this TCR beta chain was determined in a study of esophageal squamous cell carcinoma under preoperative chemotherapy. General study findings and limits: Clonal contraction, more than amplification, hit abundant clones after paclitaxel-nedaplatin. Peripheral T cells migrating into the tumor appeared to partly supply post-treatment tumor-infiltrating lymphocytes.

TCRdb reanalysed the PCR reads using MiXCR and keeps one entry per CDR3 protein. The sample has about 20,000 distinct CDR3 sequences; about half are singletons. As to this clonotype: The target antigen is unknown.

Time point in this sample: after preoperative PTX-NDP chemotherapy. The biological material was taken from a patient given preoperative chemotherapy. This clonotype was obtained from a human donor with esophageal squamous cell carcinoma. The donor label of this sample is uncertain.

The CDR3 is CASSPGLVDEQYF. CDR3 coding DNA: TGTGCCAGCAGCCCTGGACTAGTGGATGAGCAGTACTTC. The gene calls are TRBV7-9 and TRBJ2-5; 7 bases fit TRBD2. The junction had 11 bases not matched to a gene; V was cut back by 5 bases and J by 11 bases. Per germline, CDR1 SEHNR and CDR2 FQNEAQ (reference sequence). The CDR3 extends over 13 amino acids.